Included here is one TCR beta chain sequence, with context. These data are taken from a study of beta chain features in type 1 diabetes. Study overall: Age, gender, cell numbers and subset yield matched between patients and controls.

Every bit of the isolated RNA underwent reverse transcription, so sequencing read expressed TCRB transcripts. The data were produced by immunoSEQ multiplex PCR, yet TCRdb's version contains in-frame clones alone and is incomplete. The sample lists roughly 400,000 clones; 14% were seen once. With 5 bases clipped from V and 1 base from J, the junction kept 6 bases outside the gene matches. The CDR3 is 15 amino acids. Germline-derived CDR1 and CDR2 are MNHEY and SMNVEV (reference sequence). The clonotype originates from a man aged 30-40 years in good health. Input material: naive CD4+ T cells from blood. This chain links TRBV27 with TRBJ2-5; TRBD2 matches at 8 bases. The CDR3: CASSHQAGGQETQYF. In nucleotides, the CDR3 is TGTGCCAGCAGTCACCAGGCGGGGGGCCAAGAGACCCAGTACTTC.